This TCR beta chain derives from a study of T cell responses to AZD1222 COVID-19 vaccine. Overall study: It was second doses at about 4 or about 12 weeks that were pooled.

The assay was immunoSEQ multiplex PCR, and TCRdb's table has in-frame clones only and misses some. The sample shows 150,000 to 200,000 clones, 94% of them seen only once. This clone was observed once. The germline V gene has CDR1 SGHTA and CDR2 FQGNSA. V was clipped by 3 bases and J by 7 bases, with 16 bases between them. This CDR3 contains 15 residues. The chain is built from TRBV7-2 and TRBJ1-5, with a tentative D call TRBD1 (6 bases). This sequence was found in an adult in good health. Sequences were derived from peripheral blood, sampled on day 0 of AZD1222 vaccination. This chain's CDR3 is CASSFFVGGHQPQHF. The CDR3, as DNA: TGTGCCAGCAGCTTCTTCGTCGGGGGGCACCAGCCCCAGCATTTT.